This TCR beta chain was captured by sequencing in a study of blood T cell repertoires in COVID-19. Study summary: The United States, Italy and Spain supplied acute and convalescent COVID-19 samples.

Per the original methods: For nucleated cells, counts were estimated from reference gene primer amplification. Generated by immunoSEQ multiplex PCR, the TCRdb table keeps only in-frame clones and is missing some. For V, J and clone size, that table is used; D and trimming come from the DNA. The repertoire consists of 25,000 to 40,000 clones, with roughly 91% occurring once and the leading ten covering roughly 13%. Per germline, CDR1 MDHEN and CDR2 SYDVKM. The CDR3 is made up of 14 amino acids. V dropped 2 bases and J dropped 4 bases, with 11 bases sitting between them. The sequenced material came from peripheral blood. The origin of this receptor is a man between 65 and 85 years old with active COVID-19. The gene calls are TRBV28 and TRBJ1-2; D is unclear. The CDR3: CASSLGAGGYGYTF. CDR3 DNA sequence: TGTGCCAGCAGTTTAGGTGCCGGAGGCTATGGCTACACCTTC.